The 22 T cell receptor beta chains given below trace back to one sample, sequenced in a study of Graves' ophthalmopathy and Graves' hyperthyroidism. RNA transcripts yielded amplified TCR beta CDR3 regions. First-round RT-PCR used HTBI primers; second-round multiplex PCR followed. From the multiplex PCR reads, TCRdb called clonotypes with MiXCR, one entry per CDR3 protein. The table records 400,000 to 500,000 distinct CDR3 sequences, roughly 21% of them present only once. Sequenced input: peripheral blood. Receptors originate from a young woman with stable Graves' hyperthyroidism.

The chain employs TRBV30 and TRBJ1-1; weak D call: TRBD1 (6 bases). V lost 2 bases and J 6 bases, leaving 10 bases between the germline ends. Germline loops: CDR1 GTSNPN, CDR2 SVGIG (reference sequence). The CDR3 length is 12 residues. Written as DNA, the CDR3 is TGTGCCTGGAGTACAGGGAGCGCTGAAGCTTTCTTT. Amino acid sequence: CAWSTGSAEAFF.

This clonotype was observed at least ten times. V usage is TRBV19 and J usage is TRBJ1-1; D may be TRBD1 (5 bases). V was trimmed by 4 bases and J by 0 bases, leaving 15 bases between them. This CDR3 spans 16 amino acids. Germline CDR1 is LNHDA and CDR2 is SQIVND (reference sequence). This CDR3 reads CASSSLDSHVNTEAFF. The CDR3 region has the DNA TGTGCCAGTAGTAGCTTAGACAGCCACGTGAACACTGAAGCTTTCTTT.

This clonotype was seen repeatedly, ten times or more. The V and J genes are TRBV6-5 and TRBJ1-2; D is unclear. The CDR3 covers 16 residues. The V gene lost 0 bases and the J gene lost 2 bases, with 13 bases spanning the gap. From germline, CDR1 is MNHEY and CDR2 SVGAGI. CDR3 in amino acids: CASSYSSGIRNYGYTF. For the CDR3, the DNA is TGTGCCAGCAGTTACTCTTCGGGGATTCGGAACTATGGCTACACCTTC.

There are many counts of this clonotype. This chain connects TRBV28 to TRBJ2-7; 11 bases are a match to TRBD1. Losses at the gene ends were 6 bases for V and 4 bases for J; bases not matched to a gene: 8. The germline V gene encodes CDR1 MDHEN and CDR2 SYDVKM. The CDR3 runs to 15 residues. CDR3 residues: CASSAGTGGVYEQYF. CDR3 DNA sequence: TGTGCCAGCAGCGCCGGGACAGGGGGAGTGTACGAGCAGTACTTC.

This clonotype has at least ten counts. The chain combines TRBV6-1 with TRBJ2-5; 11 positions agree with TRBD2. Germline V gene data show CDR1 as MNHNS and CDR2 as SASEGT. J lost 4 bases, V lost 7 bases, and 8 bases had no gene match. The CDR3 loop spans 15 amino acids. CDR3 in DNA: TGTGCCAGCACCCGACTAGCGGGACAAGGAGAGACCCAGTACTTC. This codes for CASTRLAGQGETQYF.

This clonotype was detected ten times or more. This sequence joins TRBV29-1 and TRBJ2-5; D not resolved. V lost 7 bases to trimming and J lost 7 bases, with 16 bases between them. CDR3 size: 12 residues. Per the germline V gene, CDR1 is SQVTM and CDR2 is ANQGSEA. CDR3 sequence reads: CSGYTDSGTQYF. The CDR3 DNA is TGCAGCGGATACACGGATTCGGGGACCCAGTACTTC.

This clonotype was observed many times. V usage is TRBV5-1 and J usage is TRBJ1-1; D is unclear. CDR1 SGHRS and CDR2 YFSETQ come from the germline V gene. CDR3 length: 11 residues. The germline V and J ends were trimmed by 2 bases and 11 bases, with 10 bases remaining between them. The CDR3: CASSFGGLAFF. CDR3 coding DNA: TGCGCCAGCAGCTTTGGTGGGTTGGCTTTCTTT.

This clonotype was recorded at least ten times. CDR3 sequence: CASSYSSFSGANVLTF. The CDR3 DNA sequence: TGTGCCAGCAGTTACTCATCCTTCTCTGGGGCCAACGTCCTGACTTTC. This chain joins TRBV6-5 and TRBJ2-6; D ambiguous. V dropped 0 bases and J dropped 0 bases, with 6 bases sitting between them. CDR3 length equals 16 residues. Germline V gives CDR1 MNHEY, CDR2 SVGAGI.

In this sample, this clonotype turned up many times. This chain joins TRBV28 and TRBJ2-5; D is perhaps TRBD1 (6 bases). The CDR3 has 16 amino acids. V gave up 7 bases and J gave up 4 bases, with 22 bases separating them. Germline V gene lookup returns CDR1 MDHEN and CDR2 SYDVKM. As DNA, the CDR3 is TGTGCCAGCATCCCGCAGGGGCCGCGAACCGGAGAGACCCAGTACTTC. This encodes CASIPQGPRTGETQYF.

V is TRBV6-2 or TRBV6-3 and J is TRBJ2-1; 7 nucleotides agree with TRBD2. The CDR3 has 15 residues. Per the germline V gene, CDR1 is MNHEY and CDR2 is SVGEGT. The trim removed 7 bases at V and 6 bases at J, leaving 12 bases unmatched. CDR3 bases: TGTGCCAGCACCCGCCGAAGACTAGCAAGCAATGAGCAGTTCTTC. Residues: CASTRRRLASNEQFF.

The V and J genes are TRBV28 and TRBJ2-7; the D gene could be TRBD1 or TRBD2 (5 bases each). Germline CDR1 MDHEN, CDR2 SYDVKM. The CDR3 spans 14 residues. Trimming removed 7 bases at V and 7 bases at J, with 20 bases between. The CDR3 coding sequence is TGTGCCAGCACCCCGGACCCCGAGGGGCGGGAGCAGTACTTC. It codes for CASTPDPEGREQYF.

This clonotype has only a few counts. This sequence joins TRBV12-3 or TRBV12-4 and TRBJ2-5; TRBD2 matches 11 bases. V was clipped by 5 bases and J by 10 bases; unmatched bases: 6. The CDR3 totals 13 residues. Here the CDR3 reads CASSLSGGAGQYF. CDR3 DNA sequence: TGTGCCAGCAGTCTTAGCGGGGGGGCCGGCCAGTACTTC.

This clonotype was seen many times. The rearrangement joins TRBV29-1 to TRBJ2-7, with TRBD2 matching over 13 bases. V lost 5 bases, J lost 2 bases, and 3 bases stayed unmatched. CDR3 length: 14 amino acids. CDR1 is SQVTM, CDR2 ANQGSEA, per germline. The CDR3 is CSVSGLAGAYEQYF. For the CDR3, the DNA is TGCAGCGTTTCCGGACTAGCGGGAGCCTACGAGCAGTACTTC.

This clonotype came up many times. The J gene is TRBJ2-7, the V gene TRBV24-1; tentatively, D is TRBD1 (6 bases). Trimming left V 4 bases short and J 7 bases short, with 10 bases between. CDR3 size: 12 residues. Germline-derived CDR1 and CDR2 are KGHDR and SFDVKD. The CDR3 sequence: CATSDRTGEQYF. CDR3 coding DNA: TGTGCCACCAGTGACCGAACAGGGGAGCAGTACTTC.

This clonotype was picked up many times. This chain joins TRBV11-2 and TRBJ2-7; D might be TRBD1 or TRBD2, each matching 5 bases. Germline loops: CDR1 SGHAT, CDR2 FQNNGV. Trimming took 1 base from V and 4 from J, leaving 17 bases between them. The CDR3 loop spans 16 amino acids. In DNA form, the CDR3 reads TGTGCCAGCAGCTTAGGAACGGGCCCGGGGCAATACGAGCAGTACTTC. Translated, it gives CASSLGTGPGQYEQYF.

This clonotype was found many times. The gene calls are TRBV19 and TRBJ2-7, with D perhaps matching TRBD1 (5 bases). Germline values: CDR1 LNHDA, CDR2 SQIVND (reference sequence). This CDR3 is built from 14 residues. The germline V and J ends were trimmed by 5 bases and 0 bases, with 11 bases remaining between them. CDR3: CASSQGRSSYEQYF. CDR3 coding DNA: TGTGCCAGTAGTCAGGGTAGGAGCTCCTACGAGCAGTACTTC. Drawing the rest from reference TRBV19 and TRBJ2-7, the complete variable domain is DGGITQSPKYLFRKEGQNVTLSCEQNLNHDAMYWYRQDPGQGLRLIYYSQIVNDFQKGDIAEGYSVSREKKESFPLTVTSAQKNPTAFYLCASSQGRSSYEQYFGPGTRLTVT.

A few counts support this clonotype. This chain uses TRBV28 with TRBJ2-5, with 7 bases fitting TRBD1. CDR1 is MDHEN and CDR2 is SYDVKM in the germline V gene. The CDR3 consists of 15 residues. V shed 1 base and J 5 bases; nucleotides not matched to a gene: 7. CDR3 nucleotide sequence: TGTGCCAGCAGTTTATCTCGGGACAGAGTCGAGACCCAGTACTTC. Its protein is CASSLSRDRVETQYF.

This clonotype was counted many times. The chain links TRBV6-1 to TRBJ2-7, with no clear D. This CDR3 contains 12 residues. Germline CDR1 reads MNHNS; CDR2 reads SASEGT. V was pared by 4 bases and J by 6 bases, with 10 bases between. CDR3 coding DNA: TGTGCCAGCAGTGGGACGACGGGCGAGCAGTACTTC. Translated, it gives CASSGTTGEQYF.

This clonotype turned up a few times. The chain carries TRBV27 and TRBJ1-2; 7 bases match TRBD1. CDR1 and CDR2 from the germline V gene are MNHEY and SMNVEV (reference sequence). Germline trimming cut 5 bases from V and 8 bases from J; bases unmatched to any gene: 8. The CDR3 loop spans 13 amino acids. CDR3 sequence: CASSPPDRDGYTF. The CDR3 nucleotides are TGTGCCAGCAGTCCTCCTGACAGGGACGGCTACACCTTC.

This clonotype was observed at least ten times. The chain has TRBV24-1 and TRBJ2-5, with D tentatively TRBD1 or TRBD2 (5 bases each). The CDR3 has 16 amino acids. Trimming left V 5 bases short and J 5 bases short, with 20 bases between. Germline CDR1 is KGHDR and CDR2 is SFDVKD. The CDR3 reads CATSGLGQAEGETQYF. The CDR3 DNA follows: TGTGCCACCAGTGGCCTGGGGCAAGCAGAGGGCGAGACCCAGTACTTC.

The CDR3 coding sequence is TGCAGTGCTAGCGCGGGGGAGGTAGTGACAGATACGCAGTATTTT. This codes for CSASAGEVVTDTQYF. The chain uses TRBV20-1 and TRBJ2-3; TRBD2 matches at 7 bases. The germline V gene encodes CDR1 DFQATT and CDR2 SNEGSKA (reference sequence). Trimming took 3 bases from V and 3 from J; bases not matched to a gene: 9. This CDR3 spans 15 amino acids.

This clonotype was recorded at least ten times. The chain has TRBV12-3 or TRBV12-4 and TRBJ1-1, with 8 bases aligning to TRBD1. This CDR3 spans 13 amino acids. Trimming at V came to 5 bases and at J to 8 bases, leaving 7 bases not matched to a gene. DNA of the CDR3: TGTGCCAGCAGTCAAACAGGGGGTTGGGAAGCTTTCTTT. This translates into CASSQTGGWEAFF.